The 18 T cell receptor beta chains listed next were all sequenced from one sample in a study of beta chain features in type 1 diabetes. The study's findings and limits: In every one of the four CD4+ subsets, TCRB CDR3s were moderately but significantly shorter in Type 1 diabetes patients.

Expressed TCRB transcripts were sequenced because the entire RNA isolate underwent reverse transcription. Here immunoSEQ multiplex PCR was the method, and the copy in TCRdb shows in-frame clones only, minus some. The profile shows about 170,000 clones, 6.5% to 8.5% of them singletons. These TCRs are of unknown antigen specificity. Specimen: central memory CD4+ T cells from blood. The receptor source for this set is a man between 18 and 29 years old with type 1 diabetes.

The gene calls are TRBV6-1 and TRBJ2-3; the D gene is possibly TRBD1 (5 bases). V lost 2 bases, J lost 1 base, and 7 bases lay in between. This CDR3 comprises 14 residues. CDR1 MNHNS and CDR2 SASEGT come from the germline V gene. The CDR3, as DNA: TGTGCCAGCAGTGAAAGGGGTCGCACAGATACGCAGTATTTT. It codes for CASSERGRTDTQYF.

This clone was observed many times. V gene TRBV2 combines with J gene TRBJ2-1; weak D call: TRBD2 (5 bases). The CDR3 runs to 11 residues. Trimming took off 5 bases at V and 8 bases at J, with 7 bases between the two ends. CDR1 SNHLY and CDR2 FYNNEI come from the germline V gene. CDR3 sequence: CASSLAYEQFF. The CDR3 DNA sequence: TGTGCCAGCAGTCTAGCCTATGAGCAGTTCTTC.

The chain links TRBV5-5 to TRBJ1-3, with TRBD1 as a possible D gene (5 bases). From germline, CDR1 is SGHKS and CDR2 YYEKEE (reference sequence). The CDR3 is 16 residues long. V was clipped by 0 bases and J by 2 bases, with 12 bases between them. The CDR3 spells CASSLVAGSTGNTIYF. CDR3 sequence (DNA): TGTGCCAGCAGCTTGGTCGCAGGGTCCACTGGAAACACCATATATTTT.

This chain joins TRBV7-9 and TRBJ2-2; 8 bases are shared with TRBD2. The CDR3 sequence is 16 residues long. The V and J ends lost 5 bases and 5 bases, in that order; junction bases with no gene match: 10. CDR1 is SEHNR, CDR2 FQNEAQ, per germline (reference sequence). CDR3 sequence: CASSAPGGAETGELFF. CDR3 nucleotides: TGTGCCAGCAGCGCCCCCGGGGGGGCAGAGACCGGGGAGCTGTTTTTT. The full variable domain, rest sourced from reference TRBV7-9 and TRBJ2-2, is DTGVSQNPRHKITKRGQNVTFRCDPISEHNRLYWYRQTLGQGPEFLTYFQNEAQLEKSRLLSDRFSAERPKGSFSTLEIQRTEQGDSAMYLCASSAPGGAETGELFFGEGSRLTVL.

This clone turned up a few times. The chain is built from TRBV29-1 and TRBJ2-5; D possibly corresponds to TRBD1 (5 bases). CDR1 and CDR2 (germline): SQVTM, ANQGSEA. Trimming cost V 4 bases and J 3 bases, with 15 bases left between them. The CDR3 sequence is 14 residues long. The CDR3 here is CSVGRFFREETQYF. CDR3 nucleotide sequence: TGCAGCGTTGGGAGATTTTTCAGGGAAGAGACCCAGTACTTC.

The gene calls are TRBV2 and TRBJ2-2; no firm D call. Germline CDR1 reads SNHLY; CDR2 reads FYNNEI. V was cut by 5 bases and J by 5 bases, with 9 bases left in between. The CDR3 has 13 residues. The CDR3: CASSKRPTGELFF. DNA for the CDR3: TGTGCCAGCAGTAAGAGGCCTACCGGGGAGCTGTTTTTT.

The CDR3 DNA reads as TGCGCCAGCAGCCATTCACGTTGGCGGACTGAAGGGTTTCGAACTAATGAAAAACTGTTTTTT. This sequence encodes CASSHSRWRTEGFRTNEKLFF. The V gene is TRBV4-3, the J gene TRBJ1-4; no definite D call. V shed 3 bases and J shed 1 base, with 27 bases lying between them. The CDR3 consists of 21 residues. Germline V lookup: CDR1 LGHNA, CDR2 YSLEER.

This clone was picked up many times. This chain uses TRBV7-6 with TRBJ2-1, with 9 nucleotides matching TRBD1. Germline CDR1 SGHVS, CDR2 FNYEAQ. Trimming at V came to 4 bases and at J to 8 bases, leaving 9 bases not matched to a gene. This CDR3 region has 15 residues. The CDR3 reads CASSSRQGEFDEQFF. In nucleotides, the CDR3 is TGTGCCAGCAGCTCGCGACAGGGGGAATTTGATGAGCAGTTCTTC.

This rearrangement joins TRBV29-1 to TRBJ2-3; 9 bases align to TRBD2. Trimming took 5 bases from V and 5 from J; bases not matched to a gene: 8. Germline V gene data show CDR1 as SQVTM and CDR2 as ANQGSEA. The CDR3 has 14 residues. CDR3 sequence reads: CSVHMREGRDTQYF. In DNA, the CDR3 is TGCAGCGTTCATATGCGGGAGGGCCGAGATACGCAGTATTTT.

This clone was detected only a few times. V gene TRBV15 combines with J gene TRBJ1-1; a weak D match, TRBD1 (5 bases). Germline V lookup: CDR1 LNHNV, CDR2 YYDKDF (reference sequence). There are 14 residues in the CDR3. Trimming stripped 1 base from V and 3 bases from J, with 9 bases between. Here the CDR3 reads CATSRGGRDTEAFF. CDR3 nucleotide sequence: TGTGCCACCAGCAGAGGGGGGAGGGACACTGAAGCTTTCTTT.

This clone was counted a few times. The CDR3, as DNA: TGTGCCAGCAGCTTATATAGCTCTGGGGCCAACGTCCTGACTTTC. This sequence encodes CASSLYSSGANVLTF. V gene TRBV13 combines with J gene TRBJ2-6; D call uncertain. The ends were cut back, 2 bases at V and 0 bases at J, with 5 bases in the middle. Per germline, CDR1 PRHDT and CDR2 FYEKMQ (reference sequence). The CDR3 runs to 15 residues.

In this sample, this clone turned up a few times. The genes are TRBV5-1 and TRBJ2-7, with 8 bases aligning to TRBD2. V lost 0 bases and J lost 6; bases outside the gene matches: 5. This CDR3 spans 14 amino acids. CDR1 is SGHRS and CDR2 is YFSETQ in the germline V gene. DNA for the CDR3: TGCGCCAGCAGCTTGGCCGGGGGGGTCGGCGAGCAGTACTTC. Translation gives CASSLAGGVGEQYF.

In this sample, this clone turned up a few times. CDR3 in amino acids: CASSPQTGNNEKLFF. CDR3 nucleotides: TGTGCCAGCAGCCCCCAGACAGGGAATAATGAAAAACTGTTTTTT. J is TRBJ1-4 and V is TRBV9, with 7 bases lining up with TRBD1. With V trimmed by 4 bases and J by 4 bases, 7 bases remained unmatched. This CDR3 has 15 amino acids. Germline V gene sequence: CDR1 SGDLS, CDR2 YYNGEE.

The V and J genes are TRBV7-9 and TRBJ1-2; unclear D gene. Germline values: CDR1 SEHNR, CDR2 FQNEAQ (reference sequence). V was clipped by 1 base and J by 8 bases, with 11 bases between them. The CDR3 extends over 13 amino acids. In DNA form, the CDR3 reads TGTGCCAGCAGCTTAGAGGGTTCGGGAGGCTACACCTTC. It yields the protein CASSLEGSGGYTF.

This clone came up many times. This rearrangement joins TRBV28 to TRBJ2-1; perhaps TRBD1 as D (6 bases). Trimming left V 7 bases short and J 4 bases short, with 14 bases between. This CDR3 has 14 residues. Per germline, CDR1 MDHEN and CDR2 SYDVKM. In DNA form, the CDR3 reads TGTGCCAGCAATGAACAGGGATCTTACAATGAGCAGTTCTTC. Translation: CASNEQGSYNEQFF.

The chain couples TRBV9 to TRBJ1-4; TRBD1 matches 11 bases. Trimming at V came to 0 bases and at J to 3 bases, leaving 4 bases not matched to a gene. This CDR3 region has 17 residues. Germline CDR1 reads SGDLS; CDR2 reads YYNGEE. The CDR3 reads CASSVEDRGLANEKLFF. CDR3 in DNA: TGTGCCAGCAGCGTAGAGGACAGGGGGCTGGCTAATGAAAAACTGTTTTTT.

This clone appeared a few times. The V call is TRBV30, the J call TRBJ1-1; the D gene is possibly TRBD1 (5 bases). V was cut by 0 bases and J by 3 bases, with 8 bases left in between. The CDR3 contains 13 residues. Germline lookup yields CDR1 GTSNPN and CDR2 SVGIG (reference sequence). The CDR3 here is CAWSVVGDTEAFF. The CDR3 coding sequence is TGTGCCTGGAGTGTAGTAGGGGACACTGAAGCTTTCTTT.

This chain joins TRBV5-1 and TRBJ2-2, with 9 positions matching TRBD2. Germline V gene data show CDR1 as SGHRS and CDR2 as YFSETQ. The CDR3 is 16 residues long. The V gene end was trimmed by 1 base and the J gene end by 2 bases; junction bases not matched to a gene: 3. Here the CDR3 DNA reads TGCGCCAGCAGCTTGTCAGCGGGGGGTAACACCGGGGAGCTGTTTTTT. Residues: CASSLSAGGNTGELFF.